The rows below give T cell receptor beta chains drawn from one sample of a study of cytomegalovirus exposure and HLA in healthy donors. The method was immunoSEQ multiplex PCR; TCRdb's version includes in-frame clones alone and lacks a portion of them. In the table there are under 300,000 clones, about 90% of which are singletons. What was sequenced was PBMCs. The source is a girl aged 2 to 10 in good health and CMV-seronegative. CDR3s include the opening cysteine and the closing phenylalanine or tryptophan. A D gene is named only where the DNA matches it firmly. Clone size is not always given. Where it is, it says once, few, many or a class for expanded clones.

j_call	clone_size	v_call	d_call	cdr3_nt	cdr3_aa
TRBJ1-1	few	TRBV18	TRBD1	TGTGCCAGCTCACCACCGGCCGGGACAGGGGGAACTGAAGCTTTCTTT	CASSPPAGTGGTEAFF
TRBJ1-2	.	TRBV18	TRBD1	TGTGCCAGCTCACCACCGTCAGGGGGTGGCTATGGCTACACCTTC	CASSPPSGGGYGYTF
TRBJ2-1	.	TRBV7-9	TRBD1	TGTGCCAGCAGCATCTTAATAGGGGACAGGGGGACGTACAATGAGCAGTTCTTC	CASSILIGDRGTYNEQFF
TRBJ2-7	few	TRBV29-1	TRBD1	TGCAGCGGATCAGGGGGCTTAAACTACGAGCAGTACTTC	CSGSGGLNYEQYF
TRBJ1-2	.	TRBV20-1	.	TGCAGTGCTAGAGGACAGGGCTACACCTTC	CSARGQGYTF
TRBJ2-7	.	TRBV6-5	.	TGTGCCAGCAGTTACTCGACTGACGAGCAGTACTTC	CASSYSTDEQYF
TRBJ2-1	.	TRBV9	TRBD2	TGTGCCAGCAGGGCCACCTCCGGGACTATCAGTAGGGATGAGCAGTTCTTC	CASRATSGTISRDEQFF
TRBJ1-1	.	TRBV5-6	.	TGTGCCAGCAGCTTGGCCGGTGTTTACGAAGCTTTCTTT	CASSLAGVYEAFF
TRBJ1-2	few	TRBV21-1	.	TGTGCCAGCTCGGGAAAGGGCACGTCTAACTATGGCTACACCTTC	CASSGKGTSNYGYTF
TRBJ2-4	.	TRBV10-2	TRBD1	TGCGCCAGCAGTGACGGCAGGGGGCTTGCCAAAAACATTCAGTACTTC	CASSDGRGLAKNIQYF
TRBJ1-4	.	TRBV6-5	.	TGTGCCAGCAGTTACTCCCCGGGGGCTAATGAAAAACTGTTTTTT	CASSYSPGANEKLFF
TRBJ2-2	.	TRBV19	TRBD2	TGTGCCAGTAGTACCCCCGGGGGGACGAACACCGGGGAGCTGTTTTTT	CASSTPGGTNTGELFF
TRBJ2-1	.	TRBV29-1	TRBD2	TGCAGCGTCCGAACTAGCGGGGGGGCATACAATGAGCAGTTCTTC	CSVRTSGGAYNEQFF
TRBJ1-1	once	TRBV5-1	.	TGCGCCAGCAGCTTGACGACTGCGATGAACACTGAAGCTTTCTTT	CASSLTTAMNTEAFF
TRBJ1-1	few	TRBV18	.	TGTGCCAGCTCACCAAGGACAGCCGACGATGAAGCTTTCTTT	CASSPRTADDEAFF
TRBJ1-1	.	TRBV7-6	.	TGTGCCAGCAGCTTAGCCCCAGGGAACTTGAACACTGAAGCTTTCTTT	CASSLAPGNLNTEAFF
TRBJ2-3	.	TRBV5-6	TRBD1	TGTGCCAGCAGCAAGGGACAGCCCTCAGATACGCAGTATTTT	CASSKGQPSDTQYF
TRBJ1-1	.	TRBV15	TRBD1	TGTGCCACCAGCAGAGGGACAGGGGGCGGAGGTCAGATAGGCACTGAAGCTTTCTTT	CATSRGTGGGGQIGTEAFF
TRBJ1-1	.	TRBV19	.	TGTGCCAGTAGTATCTCGGGGGGCTTCCTCAACACTGAAGCTTTCTTT	CASSISGGFLNTEAFF
TRBJ2-5	once	TRBV13	TRBD2	TGTGCCAGCAGCCCAGCGGGAGGGGGCCAAGAGACCCAGTACTTC	CASSPAGGGQETQYF
TRBJ2-1	.	TRBV6-5	TRBD1	TGTGTCAGCAGAGCGACAGGGGGATCCTACAATGAGCAGTTCTTC	CVSRATGGSYNEQFF
TRBJ2-3	.	TRBV5-6	TRBD2	TGTGCCAGCAGCCGCTATAGCGGGAGGGCAGATACGCAGTATTTT	CASSRYSGRADTQYF
TRBJ2-1	.	TRBV5-4	TRBD2	TGTGCCAGCAGCTTGCCTACTAGCGGCAATTACAATGAGCAGTTCTTC	CASSLPTSGNYNEQFF
TRBJ2-7	.	TRBV4-1	TRBD2	TGCGCCAGCAGCCAAGGACTAGCGGGGACGACCTACGAGCAGTACTTC	CASSQGLAGTTYEQYF
TRBJ2-1	once	TRBV7-4	TRBD2	TGTGCCAGCAGCTTAGAACTAGCGGGGCTACGTGAGCAGTTCTTC	CASSLELAGLREQFF
TRBJ1-5	.	TRBV4-1	TRBD1	TGCGCCAGCAGCAACCCAACAGGGGCCCAGCCCCAGCATTTT	CASSNPTGAQPQHF
TRBJ2-7	.	TRBV27	.	TGTGCCAGCAGTCCATCGCCGGACTCGTCGGTCGACGAGCAGTACTTC	CASSPSPDSSVDEQYF
TRBJ2-1	.	TRBV11-2	.	TGTGCCAGCAGCTTCGGGACTTCCCTCTATGAGCAGTTCTTC	CASSFGTSLYEQFF
TRBJ1-4	.	TRBV18	.	TGTGCCAGCTCACCGGGTGGTCAGGTTAATGAAAAACTGTTTTTT	CASSPGGQVNEKLFF
TRBJ2-1	.	TRBV14	.	TGTGCCAGCAGCCCAGAAGCATTCCCCAAGTCCTACAATGAGCAGTTCTTC	CASSPEAFPKSYNEQFF
TRBJ1-5	.	TRBV6-6	.	TGTGCCAGCAGTCTAAGCCGGACAGCCCGCAATCAGCCCCAGCATTTT	CASSLSRTARNQPQHF
TRBJ1-1	few	TRBV5-4	.	TGTGCCAGCAGCTTTGTAGGGGACATGAACACTGAAGCTTTCTTT	CASSFVGDMNTEAFF
TRBJ2-7	.	TRBV6-5	.	TGTGCCAGCAGTTACTACCAGGGTCCGTACGAGCAGTACTTC	CASSYYQGPYEQYF
TRBJ1-2	.	TRBV6-5	TRBD1	TGTGCCAGCAGTGCCACAGGGGGCGACGGCTACACCTTC	CASSATGGDGYTF
TRBJ1-1	once	TRBV7-9	.	TGTGCCAGCAGCTTGGTAGGAGAGAACACTGAAGCTTTCTTT	CASSLVGENTEAFF
TRBJ1-2	once	TRBV2	TRBD1	TGTGCCAGCAGCGACGGGACAGGTCGGGGGTATGGCTACACCTTC	CASSDGTGRGYGYTF
TRBJ2-7	.	TRBV10-3	TRBD2	TGTGCCATCAGTGAAACTAGCGGCTCCTACGAGCAGTACTTC	CAISETSGSYEQYF
TRBJ1-1	.	TRBV15	TRBD1	TGTGCCACCAGCTTTCCCAAGACAGGGGGGGGGACTGAAGCTTTCTTT	CATSFPKTGGGTEAFF
TRBJ1-1	.	TRBV15	.	TGTGCCACCAGCGGACAGCGAATGAACACTGAAGCTTTCTTT	CATSGQRMNTEAFF
TRBJ1-3	.	TRBV7-9	TRBD1	TGTGCCAGCAGCCCCGGGACAGGAGTTCTCCGTGACACCATATATTTT	CASSPGTGVLRDTIYF
TRBJ2-1	.	TRBV2	TRBD2	TGTGCCAGCAGTGAATCGCCTAGCGGGGGGGCCCATGAGCAGTTCTTC	CASSESPSGGAHEQFF
TRBJ2-3	.	TRBV6-5	TRBD2	TGTGCCAGCAACACCGGGGGGGCCGTAGATACGCAGTATTTT	CASNTGGAVDTQYF
TRBJ2-7	.	TRBV29-1	TRBD1	TGCAGCGTCGGACAGGGGAAGGGATACGAGCAGTACTTC	CSVGQGKGYEQYF
TRBJ2-7	.	TRBV6-1	TRBD1	TGTGCCAGCAGTGCCCACCGGGACAGCTACTACGAGCAGTACTTC	CASSAHRDSYYEQYF
TRBJ2-6	.	TRBV4-2	TRBD2	TGTGCCAGCAGCCAAGTTTCTAGCGGGAGGGCCCTCGGGGCCAACGTCCTGACTTTC	CASSQVSSGRALGANVLTF